Listed below are T cell receptor beta chains from one sample, sequenced in a study of beta chain features in type 1 diabetes. Clones were sequenced by immunoSEQ multiplex PCR, and TCRdb holds only the in-frame ones, with some missing. The top ten clones hold more than 1% of a sample with roughly 290,000 clones, roughly 8% of them seen once. The source material was central memory CD4+ T cells from blood. Receptors were obtained from a woman aged 18-29 years in good health. Both conserved end residues are part of each CDR3. The D gene is left open where the match is weak. Size values are once, few and many counts, or a class for expanded clones, and some rows have none.

len	j_gene	d_gene	v_gene	abundance	CDR3aa	CDR3nt
13	TRBJ2-1	TRBD2	TRBV4-1	.	CASSRILANEQFF	TGCGCCAGCAGCCGCATACTAGCGAATGAGCAGTTCTTC
13	TRBJ1-6	.	TRBV29-1	.	CSVGMGYDSPLHF	TGCAGCGTTGGGATGGGGTATGATTCACCCCTCCACTTT
15	TRBJ2-7	TRBD1	TRBV19	few	CASSYRRTGAAEQYF	TGTGCCAGTAGTTACCGGCGGACAGGGGCGGCCGAGCAGTACTTC
16	TRBJ1-1	.	TRBV9	many	CASSGGVSVGHTEAFF	TGTGCCAGCAGCGGTGGGGTCTCGGTGGGCCACACTGAAGCTTTCTTT
13	TRBJ1-2	.	TRBV7-2	few	CASSLDSPYGYTF	TGTGCCAGCAGCCTGGACAGCCCATATGGCTACACCTTC
16	TRBJ2-6	.	TRBV2	few	CASSEVGVAGANVLTF	TGTGCCAGCAGTGAAGTTGGGGTAGCAGGGGCCAACGTCCTGACTTTC
14	TRBJ2-4	.	TRBV5-1	.	CASSPGTSKNIQYF	TGCGCCAGCAGCCCTGGGACCTCCAAAAACATTCAGTACTTC
12	TRBJ2-2	.	TRBV7-2	.	CASSLKAGELFF	TGTGCCAGCAGCCTCAAGGCCGGGGAGCTGTTTTTT
16	TRBJ1-2	TRBD1	TRBV4-2	.	CASSLAAGQGWYGYTF	TGTGCCAGCAGCTTGGCCGCGGGACAGGGTTGGTATGGCTACACCTTC
14	TRBJ2-3	.	TRBV5-1	few	CASRAQAGTDTQYF	TGCGCCAGCAGGGCACAGGCCGGGACAGATACGCAGTATTTT
13	TRBJ2-5	TRBD1	TRBV30	.	CAWSRDSQETQYF	TGTGCCTGGAGCAGGGACAGTCAAGAGACCCAGTACTTC
15	TRBJ2-5	TRBD1	TRBV7-8	few	CASSPRRGQGETQYF	TGTGCCAGCAGCCCCCGCCGAGGACAGGGTGAGACCCAGTACTTC
17	TRBJ1-2	TRBD1	TRBV5-6	.	CASSLRSVGQGNYGYTF	TGTGCCAGCAGCTTGCGCTCGGTGGGACAGGGCAACTATGGCTACACCTTC
16	TRBJ2-5	TRBD1	TRBV5-4	.	CASSLGPGQRQETQYF	TGTGCCAGCAGCTTGGGTCCGGGACAGAGACAAGAGACCCAGTACTTC
15	TRBJ2-1	TRBD1	TRBV27	few	CASSLDRGGLGEQFF	TGTGCCAGCAGTCTTGACAGGGGTGGATTGGGTGAGCAGTTCTTC
15	TRBJ2-7	TRBD1	TRBV18	.	CASSPGTGGLYEQYF	TGTGCCAGCTCACCAGGCACAGGGGGTCTCTACGAGCAGTACTTC
16	TRBJ2-1	TRBD1	TRBV9	.	CASSVGSQDRVGEQFF	TGTGCCAGCAGCGTAGGGAGCCAAGACAGGGTCGGTGAGCAGTTCTTC
13	TRBJ2-1	.	TRBV10-3	few	CATTTDHGDEQFF	TGTGCCACGACGACCGACCACGGGGATGAGCAGTTCTTC
14	TRBJ2-1	TRBD2	TRBV10-3	.	CAISDGGEGNEQFF	TGTGCCATCAGTGACGGGGGGGAGGGCAATGAGCAGTTCTTC
15	TRBJ2-7	TRBD2	TRBV5-1	.	CASSFTSGASYEQYF	TGCGCCAGCAGCTTTACTAGCGGGGCTAGCTACGAGCAGTACTTC
19	TRBJ1-5	.	TRBV21-1	.	CASSAERDKERRCNQPQHF	TGTGCCAGCAGCGCCGAACGGGACAAGGAAAGGAGGTGCAATCAGCCCCAGCATTTT
14	TRBJ1-2	TRBD1	TRBV2	.	CASSEFTGGDGYTF	TGTGCCAGCAGTGAATTCACAGGGGGAGATGGCTACACCTTC
17	TRBJ2-1	.	TRBV13	.	CASSSAGTHPSYNEQFF	TGTGCCAGCAGCTCGGCCGGGACCCACCCCTCCTACAATGAGCAGTTCTTC
16	TRBJ2-1	.	TRBV7-8	few	CASSSAPGGSYNEQFF	TGTGCCAGCAGCTCCGCCCCCGGAGGCTCCTACAATGAGCAGTTCTTC